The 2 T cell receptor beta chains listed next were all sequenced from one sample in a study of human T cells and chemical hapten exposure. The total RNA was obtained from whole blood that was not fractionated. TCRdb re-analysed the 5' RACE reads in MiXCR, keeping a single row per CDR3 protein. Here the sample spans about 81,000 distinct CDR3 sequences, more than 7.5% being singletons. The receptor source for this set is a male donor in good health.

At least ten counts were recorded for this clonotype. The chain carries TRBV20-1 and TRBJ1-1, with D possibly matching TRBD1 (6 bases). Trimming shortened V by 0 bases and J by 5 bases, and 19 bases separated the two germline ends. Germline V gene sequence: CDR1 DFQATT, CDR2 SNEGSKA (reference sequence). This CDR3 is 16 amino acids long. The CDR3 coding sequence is TGCAGTGCTAGAGAAATCAAGGTGGACAGCGGGACTGAAGCTTTCTTT. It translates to CSAREIKVDSGTEAFF.

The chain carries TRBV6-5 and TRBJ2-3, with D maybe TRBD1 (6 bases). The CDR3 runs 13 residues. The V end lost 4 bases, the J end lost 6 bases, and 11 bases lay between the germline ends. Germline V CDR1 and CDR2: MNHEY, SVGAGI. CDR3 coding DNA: TGTGCCAGCAGTTTAATCCAGGGGGATACGCAGTATTTT. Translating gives CASSLIQGDTQYF.